This is a list of T cell receptor beta chains from one sample in a study of shared clonotypes between healthy human individuals. Clones were sequenced by immunoSEQ multiplex PCR, and TCRdb holds only the in-frame ones, with some missing. The sample lists a few million clones; 80% to 95% were seen once. Source material: naive CD4+ T cells from PBMCs. Receptor source: a man aged 18 to 29 in good health. Some clones in this sample may be carry-over from other donors' samples. The CDR3 runs from the conserved cysteine through the conserved F or W. Each record gives: clone size, D gene, V gene, J gene, CDR3 length, CDR3 protein, CDR3 DNA. The D gene is left open where the match is weak. The listing skips clone size in some rows; elsewhere it reads once, few, many or a size class.

>.|.|TRBV7-9|TRBJ2-7|12
CASSPGSYEQYF
TGTGCCAGCAGCCCGGGGTCCTACGAGCAGTACTTC
>.|TRBD1|TRBV29-1|TRBJ1-1|14
CSVEGLTGKREAFF
TGCAGCGTTGAGGGGTTGACAGGGAAACGGGAAGCTTTCTTT
>.|TRBD1|TRBV28|TRBJ1-2|15
CASRYPGQGSYGYTF
TGTGCCAGCAGGTACCCGGGACAGGGATCTTATGGCTACACCTTC
>.|.|TRBV9|TRBJ1-3|15
CASSGAGLLGNTIYF
TGTGCCAGCAGCGGGGCAGGGTTGTTGGGAAACACCATATATTTT
>.|.|TRBV2|TRBJ2-7|14
CASSVAQKGSEQYF
TGTGCCAGCAGTGTGGCCCAAAAAGGGAGCGAGCAGTACTTC
>few|.|TRBV2|TRBJ1-2|13
CASTGRTNYGYTF
TGTGCCAGCACGGGCAGAACTAACTATGGCTACACCTTC
>.|.|TRBV28|TRBJ2-1|12
CASSLFLNEQFF
TGTGCCAGCAGTTTGTTCCTCAATGAGCAGTTCTTC
>.|TRBD2|TRBV9|TRBJ2-1|17
CASSPRRLARTLGEQFF
TGTGCCAGCAGCCCCCGAAGACTAGCCCGTACATTGGGTGAGCAGTTCTTC
>.|.|TRBV7-3|TRBJ2-6|17
CASSSPWPHSGANVLTF
TGTGCCAGCAGCTCCCCTTGGCCGCACTCTGGGGCCAACGTCCTGACTTTC
>.|.|TRBV7-2|TRBJ2-1|16
CASSLSPGPGVHEQFF
TGTGCCAGCAGCCTTTCCCCCGGCCCGGGTGTACATGAGCAGTTCTTC
>.|TRBD2|TRBV28|TRBJ2-1|16
CASGTSGSRSYNEQFF
TGTGCCAGCGGGACTAGCGGGAGTCGGTCCTACAATGAGCAGTTCTTC
>.|TRBD1|TRBV5-1|TRBJ1-1|15
CASSSGQGGSTEAFF
TGCGCCAGCAGCAGCGGACAGGGGGGTAGTACTGAAGCTTTCTTT
>.|TRBD2|TRBV15|TRBJ2-2|15
CASGAGEEWPGELFF
TGTGCTTCGGGAGCGGGAGAGGAGTGGCCCGGGGAGCTGTTTTTT
>.|TRBD1|TRBV27|TRBJ1-1|13
CASSWDRYSEAFF
TGTGCCAGCAGTTGGGACAGGTATTCCGAAGCTTTCTTT
>.|TRBD2|TRBV27|TRBJ2-3|15
CASSKRLAGTDTQYF
TGTGCCAGCAGCAAAAGACTAGCGGGAACAGATACGCAGTATTTT
>.|TRBD2|TRBV18|TRBJ2-3|17
CASSPILAGGPGDTQYF
TGTGCCAGCTCACCTATACTAGCGGGAGGGCCTGGAGATACGCAGTATTTT
>.|.|TRBV11-2|TRBJ2-1|15
CASRRQNPGWNEQFF
TGTGCCAGCAGACGCCAAAATCCAGGTTGGAATGAGCAGTTCTTC
>.|TRBD1|TRBV6-1|TRBJ2-7|14
CASRTGGSSYEQYF
TGTGCCAGCAGGACAGGGGGCAGCTCCTACGAGCAGTACTTC
>once|.|TRBV6-5|TRBJ1-1|14
CASSYSNGRVEAFF
TGTGCCAGCAGTTACTCTAACGGACGGGTTGAAGCTTTCTTT
>.|TRBD1|TRBV11-2|TRBJ2-7|15
CASVSIRGRYNEQYF
TGTGCCAGCGTCTCGATCAGGGGGCGATACAACGAGCAGTACTTC
>.|.|TRBV5-1|TRBJ1-5|14
CASSLGGINQPQHF
TGCGCCAGCAGCTTGGGGGGGATCAATCAGCCCCAGCATTTT
>.|.|TRBV19|TRBJ1-2|13
CASSISDSSGYTF
TGTGCCAGTAGTATCTCCGACAGTAGTGGCTACACCTTC
>.|.|TRBV11-2|TRBJ2-7|14
CASSLSGVRYEQYF
TGTGCCAGCAGCTTATCAGGGGTAAGGTACGAGCAGTACTTC
>.|.|TRBV5-1|TRBJ1-1|15
CASSLIVGRHTEAFF
TGCGCCAGCAGCTTAATAGTAGGGCGGCACACTGAAGCTTTCTTT